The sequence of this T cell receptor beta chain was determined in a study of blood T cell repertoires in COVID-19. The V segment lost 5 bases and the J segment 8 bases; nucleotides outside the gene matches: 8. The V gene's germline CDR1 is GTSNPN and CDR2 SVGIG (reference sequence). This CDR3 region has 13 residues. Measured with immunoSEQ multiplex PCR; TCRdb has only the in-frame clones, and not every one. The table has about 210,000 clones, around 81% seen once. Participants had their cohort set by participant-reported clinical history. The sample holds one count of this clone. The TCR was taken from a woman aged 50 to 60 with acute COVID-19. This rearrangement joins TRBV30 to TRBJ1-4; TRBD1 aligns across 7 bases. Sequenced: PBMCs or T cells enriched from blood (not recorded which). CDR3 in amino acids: CAWQGQRGEKLFF. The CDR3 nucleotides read TGTGCCTGGCAGGGACAGAGGGGAGAAAAACTGTTTTTT.